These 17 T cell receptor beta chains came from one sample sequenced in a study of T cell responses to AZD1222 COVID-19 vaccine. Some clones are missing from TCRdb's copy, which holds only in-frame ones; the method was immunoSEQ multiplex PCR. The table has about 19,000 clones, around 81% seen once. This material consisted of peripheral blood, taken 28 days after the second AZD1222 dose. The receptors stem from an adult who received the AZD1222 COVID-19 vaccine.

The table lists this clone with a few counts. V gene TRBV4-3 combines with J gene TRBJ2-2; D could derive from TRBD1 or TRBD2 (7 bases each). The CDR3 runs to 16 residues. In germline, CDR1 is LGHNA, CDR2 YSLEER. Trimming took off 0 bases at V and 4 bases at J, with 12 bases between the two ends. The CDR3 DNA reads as TGCGCCAGCAGCCAAGATTTCAGGGGGGGCACCGGGGAGCTGTTTTTT. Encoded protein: CASSQDFRGGTGELFF.

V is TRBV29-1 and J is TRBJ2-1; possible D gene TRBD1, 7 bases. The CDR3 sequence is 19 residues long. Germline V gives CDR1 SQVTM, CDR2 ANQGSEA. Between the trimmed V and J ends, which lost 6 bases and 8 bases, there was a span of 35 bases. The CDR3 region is CSVPPDRERGGNVGDEQFF. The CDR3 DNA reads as TGCAGCGTCCCTCCCGACAGGGAGAGAGGCGGGAACGTAGGGGATGAGCAGTTCTTC.

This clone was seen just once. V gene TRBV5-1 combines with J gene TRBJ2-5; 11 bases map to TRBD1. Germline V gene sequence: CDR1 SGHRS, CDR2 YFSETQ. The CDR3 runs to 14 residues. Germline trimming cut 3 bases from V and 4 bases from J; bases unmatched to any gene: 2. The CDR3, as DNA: TGCGCCAGCAGCTGGACAGGGGGCCTAGAGACCCAGTACTTC. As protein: CASSWTGGLETQYF.

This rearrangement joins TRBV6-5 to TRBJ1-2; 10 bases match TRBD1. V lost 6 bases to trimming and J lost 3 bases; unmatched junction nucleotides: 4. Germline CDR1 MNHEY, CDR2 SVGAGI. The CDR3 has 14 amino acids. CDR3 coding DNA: TGTGCCAGCAGACCCGGACAGGGGGACTATGGCTACACCTTC. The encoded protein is CASRPGQGDYGYTF.

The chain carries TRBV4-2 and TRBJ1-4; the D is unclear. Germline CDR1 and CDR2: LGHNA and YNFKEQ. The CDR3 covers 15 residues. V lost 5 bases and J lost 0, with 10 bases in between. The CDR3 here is CASSFPEATNEKLFF. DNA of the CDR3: TGTGCCAGCAGCTTTCCGGAAGCAACTAATGAAAAACTGTTTTTT.

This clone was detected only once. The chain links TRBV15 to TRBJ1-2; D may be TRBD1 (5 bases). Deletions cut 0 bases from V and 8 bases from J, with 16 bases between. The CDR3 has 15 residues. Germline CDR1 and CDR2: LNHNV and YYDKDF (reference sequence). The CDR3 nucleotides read TGTGCCACCAGCAGAGATCTCCCCAGGGTAAGGGGCTACACCTTC. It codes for CATSRDLPRVRGYTF.

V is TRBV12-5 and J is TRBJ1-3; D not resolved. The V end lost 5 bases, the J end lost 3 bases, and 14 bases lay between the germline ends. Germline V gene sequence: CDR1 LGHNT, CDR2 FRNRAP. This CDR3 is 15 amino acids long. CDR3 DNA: TGTGCTAGTGGTAGGAGGACCTTGGGTGGAAACACCATATATTTT. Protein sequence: CASGRRTLGGNTIYF.

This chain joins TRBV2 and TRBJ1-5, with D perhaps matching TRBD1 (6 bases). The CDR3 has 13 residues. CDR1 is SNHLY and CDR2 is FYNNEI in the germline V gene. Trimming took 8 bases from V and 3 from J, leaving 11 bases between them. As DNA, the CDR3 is TGTGCCAGCGGAGGACAGCCCAATCAGCCCCAGCATTTT. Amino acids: CASGGQPNQPQHF.

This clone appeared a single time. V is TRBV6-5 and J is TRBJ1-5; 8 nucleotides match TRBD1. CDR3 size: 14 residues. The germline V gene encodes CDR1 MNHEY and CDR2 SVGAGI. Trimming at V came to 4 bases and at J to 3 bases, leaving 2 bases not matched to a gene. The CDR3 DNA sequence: TGTGCCAGCAGTTGGGACAGGAACAATCAGCCCCAGCATTTT. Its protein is CASSWDRNNQPQHF.

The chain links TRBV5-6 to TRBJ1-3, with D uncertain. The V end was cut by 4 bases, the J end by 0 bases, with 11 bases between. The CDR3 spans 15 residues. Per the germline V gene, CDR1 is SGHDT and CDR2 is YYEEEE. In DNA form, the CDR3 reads TGTGCCAGCAGCCCTACTCCGAACTCTGGAAACACCATATATTTT. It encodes CASSPTPNSGNTIYF. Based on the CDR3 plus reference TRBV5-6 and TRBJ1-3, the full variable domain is DAGVTQSPTHLIKTRGQQVTLRCSPKSGHDTVSWYQQALGQGPQFIFQYYEEEERQRGNFPDRFSGHQFPNYSSELNVNALLLGDSALYLCASSPTPNSGNTIYFGEGSWLTVV.

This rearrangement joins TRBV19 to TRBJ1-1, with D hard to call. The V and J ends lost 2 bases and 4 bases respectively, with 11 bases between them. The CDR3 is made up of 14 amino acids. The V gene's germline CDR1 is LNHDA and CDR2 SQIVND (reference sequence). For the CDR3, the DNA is TGTGCCAGTAGTATACGTGAACAGCTCACTGAAGCTTTCTTT. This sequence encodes CASSIREQLTEAFF.

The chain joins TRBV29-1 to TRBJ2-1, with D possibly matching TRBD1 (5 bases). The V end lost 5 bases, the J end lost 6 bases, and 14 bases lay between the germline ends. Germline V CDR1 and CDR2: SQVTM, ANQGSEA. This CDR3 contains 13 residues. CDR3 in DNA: TGCAGCGTTAACCCGTGGCAGGGCAATGAGCAGTTCTTC. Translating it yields CSVNPWQGNEQFF.

The CDR3 coding sequence is TGTGCCAGCACCCGGGACCTTAATGAAAAACTGTTTTTT. It yields the protein CASTRDLNEKLFF. J is TRBJ1-4 and V is TRBV12-3 or TRBV12-4; TRBD1 might be the D (5 bases). Between the trimmed V and J ends, which lost 7 bases and 4 bases, there was a span of 10 bases. The length of the CDR3 is 13 residues.

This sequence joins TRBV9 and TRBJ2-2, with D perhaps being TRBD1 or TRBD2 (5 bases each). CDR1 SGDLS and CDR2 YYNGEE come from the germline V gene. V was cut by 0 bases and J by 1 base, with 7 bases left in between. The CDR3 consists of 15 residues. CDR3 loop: CASSVGGGNTGELFF. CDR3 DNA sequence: TGTGCCAGCAGCGTAGGTGGGGGGAACACCGGGGAGCTGTTTTTT.

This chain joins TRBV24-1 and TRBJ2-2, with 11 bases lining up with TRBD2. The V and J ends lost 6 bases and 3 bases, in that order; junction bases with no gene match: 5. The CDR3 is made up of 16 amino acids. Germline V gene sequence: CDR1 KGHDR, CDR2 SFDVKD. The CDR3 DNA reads TGTGCCACCAGTCAACCGGGACTAGCGGACACCGGGGAGCTGTTTTTT. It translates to CATSQPGLADTGELFF.

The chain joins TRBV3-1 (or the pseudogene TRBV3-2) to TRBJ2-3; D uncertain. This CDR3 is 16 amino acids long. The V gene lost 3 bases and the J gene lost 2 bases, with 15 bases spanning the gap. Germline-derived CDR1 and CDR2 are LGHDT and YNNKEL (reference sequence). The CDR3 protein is CASSQFYISHTDTQYF. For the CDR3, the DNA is TGTGCCAGCAGCCAGTTTTATATCTCTCACACAGATACGCAGTATTTT.

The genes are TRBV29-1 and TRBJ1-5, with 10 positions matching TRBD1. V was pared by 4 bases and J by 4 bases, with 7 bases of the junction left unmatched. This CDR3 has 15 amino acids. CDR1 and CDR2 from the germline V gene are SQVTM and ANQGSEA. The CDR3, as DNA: TGCAGCGTTGCTCCGGGACAGGGGATGAATCAGCCCCAGCATTTT. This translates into CSVAPGQGMNQPQHF.